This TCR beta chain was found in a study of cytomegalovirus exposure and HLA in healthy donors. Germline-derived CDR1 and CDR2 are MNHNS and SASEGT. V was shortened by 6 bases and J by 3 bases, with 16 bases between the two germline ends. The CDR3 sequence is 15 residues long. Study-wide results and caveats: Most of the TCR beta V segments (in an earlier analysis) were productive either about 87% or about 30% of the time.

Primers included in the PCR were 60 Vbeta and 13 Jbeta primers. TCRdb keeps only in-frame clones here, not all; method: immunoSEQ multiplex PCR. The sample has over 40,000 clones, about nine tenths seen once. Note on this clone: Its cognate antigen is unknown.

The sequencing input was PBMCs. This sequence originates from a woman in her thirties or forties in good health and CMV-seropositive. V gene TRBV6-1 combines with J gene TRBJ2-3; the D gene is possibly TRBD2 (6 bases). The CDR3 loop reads CASRTRGSGTDTQYF. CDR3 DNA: TGTGCCAGCAGGACGCGGGGTAGCGGAACAGATACGCAGTATTTT.